These T cell receptor beta chains were read from a single sample in a study of T cells in Graves' hyperthyroidism and ophthalmopathy. Via MiXCR, TCRdb re-called the multiplex PCR reads, giving one row per CDR3 protein. Among 490,000 or so distinct CDR3 sequences listed, approximately 16% were seen once. Sequencing used blood. All receptors come from a woman in her twenties or thirties with Graves' ophthalmopathy. CDR3s include the opening cysteine and the closing phenylalanine or tryptophan. Each record gives: CDR3 protein, CDR3 DNA, D gene, V gene, J gene, clone size. D genes are given only for firm matches. Some rows mark clone size as missing; the rest say once, few, many or name a class of expanded clone.

CDR3 protein: CATREPGTDTQYF
CDR3 DNA: TGTGCCACCAGGGAGCCAGGAACAGATACGCAGTATTTT
D gene: -
V gene: TRBV6-1
J gene: TRBJ2-3
clone size: -

CDR3 protein: CSARDLSGQKVQPQHF
CDR3 DNA: TGCAGTGCTAGAGATCTTTCGGGACAGAAGGTTCAGCCCCAGCATTTT
D gene: TRBD1
V gene: TRBV20-1
J gene: TRBJ1-5
clone size: few

CDR3 protein: CASSSYLAGAKDEQFF
CDR3 DNA: TGTGCCAGCAGCTCATATCTAGCGGGAGCGAAGGATGAGCAGTTCTTC
D gene: TRBD2
V gene: TRBV6-1
J gene: TRBJ2-1
clone size: few

CDR3 protein: CSAREQGAGEQYF
CDR3 DNA: TGCAGTGCTAGAGAGCAGGGGGCAGGCGAGCAGTACTTC
D gene: TRBD1
V gene: TRBV20-1
J gene: TRBJ2-7
clone size: many

CDR3 protein: CASSLAGAGNEKLFF
CDR3 DNA: TGTGCCAGCAGCTTAGCCGGGGCAGGAAATGAAAAACTGTTTTTT
D gene: -
V gene: TRBV13
J gene: TRBJ1-4
clone size: few

CDR3 protein: CASSSMGREETQYF
CDR3 DNA: TGTGCCAGCAGTTCGATGGGAAGAGAAGAGACCCAGTACTTC
D gene: -
V gene: TRBV6-2/TRBV6-3
J gene: TRBJ2-5
clone size: many

CDR3 protein: CSARDGLAGVNTGELFF
CDR3 DNA: TGCAGTGCTAGAGACGGGTTAGCGGGAGTGAACACCGGGGAGCTGTTTTTT
D gene: TRBD2
V gene: TRBV20-1
J gene: TRBJ2-2
clone size: many

CDR3 protein: CASRTIDVWSPYYEQYF
CDR3 DNA: TGTGCCAGCAGAACTATCGATGTCTGGTCTCCATACTACGAGCAGTACTTC
D gene: -
V gene: TRBV6-2/TRBV6-3
J gene: TRBJ2-7
clone size: many

CDR3 protein: CASSYDGGSGNTIYF
CDR3 DNA: TGTGCCAGCAGCTATGACGGTGGCTCTGGAAACACCATATATTTT
D gene: -
V gene: TRBV13
J gene: TRBJ1-3
clone size: few

CDR3 protein: CASTSPFRQNTGELFF
CDR3 DNA: TGTGCCAGCACCTCACCGTTTCGACAGAACACCGGGGAGCTGTTTTTT
D gene: -
V gene: TRBV28
J gene: TRBJ2-2
clone size: many

CDR3 protein: CASSLATGSEAFF
CDR3 DNA: TGCGCCAGCAGCTTGGCTACAGGATCTGAAGCTTTCTTT
D gene: -
V gene: TRBV5-1
J gene: TRBJ1-1
clone size: few

CDR3 protein: CASTRDQGTNEKLFF
CDR3 DNA: TGTGCCAGCACCCGCGACCAGGGTACTAATGAAAAACTGTTTTTT
D gene: -
V gene: TRBV28
J gene: TRBJ1-4
clone size: many

CDR3 protein: CASSIFGTGSYGQPQHF
CDR3 DNA: TGTGCCAGTAGTATATTTGGGACAGGGTCGTATGGGCAGCCCCAGCATTTT
D gene: TRBD1
V gene: TRBV19
J gene: TRBJ1-5
clone size: few

CDR3 protein: CASSGPRGLAGGRDTQYF
CDR3 DNA: TGTGCCAGTAGTGGCCCACGGGGACTAGCGGGAGGAAGAGATACGCAGTATTTT
D gene: TRBD2
V gene: TRBV19
J gene: TRBJ2-3
clone size: -

CDR3 protein: CASSLRTGNEQFF
CDR3 DNA: TGTGCCAGCAGTTTACGGACTGGGAATGAGCAGTTCTTC
D gene: -
V gene: TRBV27
J gene: TRBJ2-1
clone size: few

CDR3 protein: CASSQDPRQETQYF
CDR3 DNA: TGTGCCAGCAGCCAAGACCCCAGGCAAGAGACCCAGTACTTC
D gene: -
V gene: TRBV4-2
J gene: TRBJ2-5
clone size: many

CDR3 protein: CSVEEDSGNQPQHF
CDR3 DNA: TGCAGCGTTGAAGAGGACAGCGGAAATCAGCCCCAGCATTTT
D gene: -
V gene: TRBV29-1
J gene: TRBJ1-5
clone size: few

CDR3 protein: CASSYRGQPQHF
CDR3 DNA: TGTGCCAGCTCCTACAGGGGTCAGCCCCAGCATTTT
D gene: TRBD1
V gene: TRBV18
J gene: TRBJ1-5
clone size: many

CDR3 protein: CASSPWTSAATDTQYF
CDR3 DNA: TGTGCCAGCAGCCCTTGGACTAGTGCAGCGACAGATACGCAGTATTTT
D gene: TRBD2
V gene: TRBV7-2
J gene: TRBJ2-3
clone size: many

CDR3 protein: CASSASGRNYNEQFF
CDR3 DNA: TGTGCCAGCAGTGCCAGCGGGAGGAACTACAATGAGCAGTTCTTC
D gene: TRBD2
V gene: TRBV12-3/TRBV12-4
J gene: TRBJ2-1
clone size: many

CDR3 protein: CASSQDTLGGKAFF
CDR3 DNA: TGTGCCAGCAGCCAAGACACGCTAGGAGGCAAAGCTTTCTTT
D gene: -
V gene: TRBV3-1
J gene: TRBJ1-1
clone size: -

CDR3 protein: CASTPGTGKGYEQYF
CDR3 DNA: TGTGCCAGCACCCCTGGGACAGGGAAAGGGTACGAGCAGTACTTC
D gene: TRBD1
V gene: TRBV7-9
J gene: TRBJ2-7
clone size: many

CDR3 protein: CASSLASSYEQFF
CDR3 DNA: TGCGCCAGCAGCTTGGCTAGCTCGTATGAGCAGTTCTTC
D gene: -
V gene: TRBV5-1
J gene: TRBJ2-1
clone size: many

CDR3 protein: CASSLQLMGEQFF
CDR3 DNA: TGTGCCAGCAGTTTACAACTAATGGGAGAGCAGTTCTTC
D gene: -
V gene: TRBV12-3/TRBV12-4
J gene: TRBJ2-1
clone size: many

CDR3 protein: CSAIGRRPEQYF
CDR3 DNA: TGCAGTGCGATTGGTCGGCGTCCCGAGCAGTACTTC
D gene: -
V gene: TRBV20-1
J gene: TRBJ2-7
clone size: many

CDR3 protein: CASSAQEGGPDTQYF
CDR3 DNA: TGTGCCAGTAGTGCCCAAGAGGGAGGGCCAGATACGCAGTATTTT
D gene: TRBD2
V gene: TRBV19
J gene: TRBJ2-3
clone size: many

CDR3 protein: CASSVGGGTVETQYF
CDR3 DNA: TGTGCCAGCAGCGTAGGGGGTGGGACTGTGGAGACCCAGTACTTC
D gene: -
V gene: TRBV9
J gene: TRBJ2-5
clone size: few

CDR3 protein: CASNTQVPSGNTIYF
CDR3 DNA: TGTGCCAGCAATACCCAGGTCCCCTCTGGAAACACCATATATTTT
D gene: -
V gene: TRBV28
J gene: TRBJ1-3
clone size: many

CDR3 protein: CASSGWDGSYEQYF
CDR3 DNA: TGCGCCAGCAGCGGGTGGGACGGGTCCTACGAGCAGTACTTC
D gene: -
V gene: TRBV4-3
J gene: TRBJ2-7
clone size: -

CDR3 protein: CASSLGQGDMNEQFF
CDR3 DNA: TGTGCCAGCAGCTTAGGGCAGGGGGACATGAATGAGCAGTTCTTC
D gene: TRBD1
V gene: TRBV11-3
J gene: TRBJ2-1
clone size: many

CDR3 protein: CASSSGLNNEQFF
CDR3 DNA: TGTGCCAGCAGTTCGGGACTCAACAATGAGCAGTTCTTC
D gene: -
V gene: TRBV7-8
J gene: TRBJ2-1
clone size: -

CDR3 protein: CASSRGEEGQYF
CDR3 DNA: TGTGCCAGCTCCCGCGGAGAAGAAGGGCAGTATTTT
D gene: -
V gene: TRBV18
J gene: TRBJ2-3
clone size: many

CDR3 protein: CSAIRGHSYTQYF
CDR3 DNA: TGCAGTGCCATCAGGGGGCACTCGTATACGCAGTATTTT
D gene: TRBD1
V gene: TRBV20-1
J gene: TRBJ2-3
clone size: -

CDR3 protein: CASSLAGEGLETQYF
CDR3 DNA: TGTGCCAGCAGCCTAGCGGGAGAGGGTTTGGAGACCCAGTACTTC
D gene: TRBD2
V gene: TRBV28
J gene: TRBJ2-5
clone size: -

CDR3 protein: CASSQGTSGYNEQFF
CDR3 DNA: TGTGCCAGCAGCCAAGGGACTAGCGGCTACAATGAGCAGTTCTTC
D gene: TRBD2
V gene: TRBV4-2
J gene: TRBJ2-1
clone size: few

CDR3 protein: CSAGRLAGGSGELFF
CDR3 DNA: TGCAGTGCTGGTCGACTAGCCGGGGGTAGCGGGGAGCTGTTTTTT
D gene: TRBD2
V gene: TRBV20-1
J gene: TRBJ2-2
clone size: many

CDR3 protein: CASSLRAGGADSPLHF
CDR3 DNA: TGTGCCAGCAGCCTAAGGGCAGGGGGCGCCGATTCACCCCTCCACTTT
D gene: TRBD1
V gene: TRBV7-9
J gene: TRBJ1-6
clone size: many

CDR3 protein: CASTPYRGDLETQYF
CDR3 DNA: TGTGCCAGCACCCCTTACAGGGGCGATTTGGAGACCCAGTACTTC
D gene: TRBD1
V gene: TRBV28
J gene: TRBJ2-5
clone size: many

CDR3 protein: CASSLGTPDQPQHF
CDR3 DNA: TGTGCCAGCTCTCTCGGGACACCCGATCAGCCCCAGCATTTT
D gene: -
V gene: TRBV18
J gene: TRBJ1-5
clone size: -

CDR3 protein: CASSPWTAQETQYF
CDR3 DNA: TGTGCCAGCAGTCCGTGGACAGCTCAAGAGACCCAGTACTTC
D gene: -
V gene: TRBV27
J gene: TRBJ2-5
clone size: many

CDR3 protein: CASSSWTGTTSTDTQYF
CDR3 DNA: TGCGCCAGCAGCTCCTGGACAGGCACTACCTCTACAGATACGCAGTATTTT
D gene: TRBD1
V gene: TRBV5-1
J gene: TRBJ2-3
clone size: -

CDR3 protein: CSARDWDRGQGYGYTF
CDR3 DNA: TGCAGTGCTAGAGATTGGGACAGGGGGCAAGGCTATGGCTACACCTTC
D gene: TRBD1
V gene: TRBV20-1
J gene: TRBJ1-2
clone size: -

CDR3 protein: CASSPGPRATTEAFF
CDR3 DNA: TGTGCCAGCAGCCCCGGGCCTCGAGCAACCACTGAAGCTTTCTTT
D gene: -
V gene: TRBV3-1
J gene: TRBJ1-1
clone size: many

CDR3 protein: CASSYGQTPREQYF
CDR3 DNA: TGTGCCAGCAGTTACGGGCAGACCCCTCGAGAGCAGTACTTC
D gene: -
V gene: TRBV6-5
J gene: TRBJ2-7
clone size: -

CDR3 protein: CASSSQGNEQYF
CDR3 DNA: TGCGCCAGCAGCTCCCAGGGGAACGAGCAGTACTTC
D gene: -
V gene: TRBV5-1
J gene: TRBJ2-7
clone size: many

CDR3 protein: CASSLSGAVNQPQHF
CDR3 DNA: TGTGCCAGCAGTTTATCTGGGGCAGTCAATCAGCCCCAGCATTTT
D gene: -
V gene: TRBV12-3/TRBV12-4
J gene: TRBJ1-5
clone size: -

CDR3 protein: CASSQHIGVSGETQYF
CDR3 DNA: TGTGCCAGCAGCCAACATATAGGAGTTTCTGGAGAGACCCAGTACTTC
D gene: -
V gene: TRBV14
J gene: TRBJ2-5
clone size: -